This TCR beta chain was observed in a study of blood T cells in healthy people across ages. Only a few counts were recorded for this clonotype. A sample-barcoded 5' primer and a J-beta primer mix were used in a second PCR of roughly 7 to 11 cycles. MiXCR, run by TCRdb on the 5' RACE reads, gives a single entry per CDR3 protein. This sample has around 1.5 million distinct CDR3 sequences, with 42% found just once. Germline V gives CDR1 DFQATT, CDR2 SNEGSKA (reference sequence). The CDR3 totals 13 residues. V lost 5 bases, J lost 5 bases, and 15 bases lay in between. The origin of this receptor is a young woman in good health. The V gene is TRBV20-1, the J gene TRBJ1-2, with D possibly matching TRBD1 (5 bases). Sequencing was done on a sample of blood. The CDR3 nucleotides read TGCAGTGCTCCTCCAAATGGGGGTTATGGCTACACCTTC. It yields the protein CSAPPNGGYGYTF.